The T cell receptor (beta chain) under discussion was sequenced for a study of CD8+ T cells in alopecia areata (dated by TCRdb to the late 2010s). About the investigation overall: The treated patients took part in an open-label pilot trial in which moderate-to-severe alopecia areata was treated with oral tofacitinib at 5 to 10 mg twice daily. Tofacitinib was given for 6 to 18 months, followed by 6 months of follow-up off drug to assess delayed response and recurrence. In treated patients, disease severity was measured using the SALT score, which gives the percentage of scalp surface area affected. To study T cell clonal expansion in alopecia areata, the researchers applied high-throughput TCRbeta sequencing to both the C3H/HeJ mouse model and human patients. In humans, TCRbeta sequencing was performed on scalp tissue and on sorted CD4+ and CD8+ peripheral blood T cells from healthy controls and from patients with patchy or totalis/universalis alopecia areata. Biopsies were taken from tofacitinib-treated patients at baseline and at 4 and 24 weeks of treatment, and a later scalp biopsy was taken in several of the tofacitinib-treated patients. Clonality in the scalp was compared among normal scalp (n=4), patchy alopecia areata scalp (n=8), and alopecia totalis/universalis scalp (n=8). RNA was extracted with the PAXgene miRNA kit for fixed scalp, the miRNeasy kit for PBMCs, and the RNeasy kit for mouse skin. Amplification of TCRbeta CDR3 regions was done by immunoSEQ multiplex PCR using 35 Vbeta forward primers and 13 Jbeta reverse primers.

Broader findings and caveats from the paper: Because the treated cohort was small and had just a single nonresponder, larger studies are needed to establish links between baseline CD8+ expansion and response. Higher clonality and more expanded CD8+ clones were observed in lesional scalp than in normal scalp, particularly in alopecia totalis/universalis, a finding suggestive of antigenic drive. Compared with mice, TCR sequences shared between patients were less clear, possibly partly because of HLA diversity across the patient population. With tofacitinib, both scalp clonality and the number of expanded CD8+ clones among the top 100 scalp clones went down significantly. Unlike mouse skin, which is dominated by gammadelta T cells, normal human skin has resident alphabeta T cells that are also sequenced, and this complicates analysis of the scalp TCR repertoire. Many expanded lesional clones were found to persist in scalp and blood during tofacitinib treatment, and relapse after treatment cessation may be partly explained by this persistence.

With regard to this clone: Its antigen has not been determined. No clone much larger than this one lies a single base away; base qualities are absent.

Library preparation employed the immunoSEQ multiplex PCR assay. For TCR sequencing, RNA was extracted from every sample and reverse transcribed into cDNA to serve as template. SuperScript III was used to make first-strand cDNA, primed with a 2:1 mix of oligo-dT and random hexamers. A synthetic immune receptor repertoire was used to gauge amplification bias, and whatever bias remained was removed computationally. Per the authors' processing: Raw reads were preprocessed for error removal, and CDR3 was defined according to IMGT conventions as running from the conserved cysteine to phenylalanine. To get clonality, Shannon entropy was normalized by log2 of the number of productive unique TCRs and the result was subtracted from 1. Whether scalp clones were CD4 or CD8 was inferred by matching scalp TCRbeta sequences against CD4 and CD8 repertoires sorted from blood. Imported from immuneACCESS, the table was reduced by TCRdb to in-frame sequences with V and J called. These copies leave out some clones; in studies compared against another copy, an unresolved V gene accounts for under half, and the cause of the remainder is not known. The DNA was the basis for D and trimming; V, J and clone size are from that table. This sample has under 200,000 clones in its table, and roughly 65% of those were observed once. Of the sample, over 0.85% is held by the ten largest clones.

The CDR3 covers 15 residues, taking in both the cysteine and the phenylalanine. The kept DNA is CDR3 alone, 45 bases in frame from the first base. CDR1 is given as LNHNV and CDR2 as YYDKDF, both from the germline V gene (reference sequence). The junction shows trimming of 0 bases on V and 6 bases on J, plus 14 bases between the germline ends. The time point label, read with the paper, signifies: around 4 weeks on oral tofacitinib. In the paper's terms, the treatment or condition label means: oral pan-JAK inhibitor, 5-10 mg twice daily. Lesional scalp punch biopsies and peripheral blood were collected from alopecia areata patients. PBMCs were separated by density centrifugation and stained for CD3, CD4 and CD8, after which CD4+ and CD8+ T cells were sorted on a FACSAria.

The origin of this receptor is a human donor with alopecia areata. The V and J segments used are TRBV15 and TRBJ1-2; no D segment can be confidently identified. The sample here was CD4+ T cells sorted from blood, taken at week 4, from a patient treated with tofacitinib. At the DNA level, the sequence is TGTGCCACCAGCAGAGATGTGTTCAACGGCGATGGCTACACCTTC. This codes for CATSRDVFNGDGYTF.